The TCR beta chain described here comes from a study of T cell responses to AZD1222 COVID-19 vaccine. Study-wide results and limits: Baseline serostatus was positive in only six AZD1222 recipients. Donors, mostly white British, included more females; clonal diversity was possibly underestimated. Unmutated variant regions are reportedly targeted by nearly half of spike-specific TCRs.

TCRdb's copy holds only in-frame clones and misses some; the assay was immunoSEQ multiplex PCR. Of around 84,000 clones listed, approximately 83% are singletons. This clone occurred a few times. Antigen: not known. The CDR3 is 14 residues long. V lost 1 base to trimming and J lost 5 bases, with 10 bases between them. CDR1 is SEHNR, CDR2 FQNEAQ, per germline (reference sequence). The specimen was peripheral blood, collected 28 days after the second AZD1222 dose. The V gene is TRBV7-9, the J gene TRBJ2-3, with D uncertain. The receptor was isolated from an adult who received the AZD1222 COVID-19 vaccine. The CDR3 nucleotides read TGTGCCAGCAGCTTAGGAATTTCGGAAGATACGCAGTATTTT. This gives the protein CASSLGISEDTQYF. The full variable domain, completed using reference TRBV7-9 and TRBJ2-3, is DTGVSQNPRHKITKRGQNVTFRCDPISEHNRLYWYRQTLGQGPEFLTYFQNEAQLEKSRLLSDRFSAERPKGSFSTLEIQRTEQGDSAMYLCASSLGISEDTQYFGPGTRLTVL.